The clone carrying this T cell receptor beta chain was detected only a few times. Its matching antigen is unknown. The CDR3 sequence is 15 residues long. The germline CDR1 and CDR2 sequences are SGHKS and YYEKEE (reference sequence). V gave up 4 bases and J gave up 5 bases, with 15 bases separating them. The data were taken from a study of response to subunit inactivated influenza vaccine. From the RT-PCR reads, TCRdb called clonotypes with MiXCR, one entry per CDR3 protein. The sample comprises about 520,000 distinct CDR3 sequences, 7.2% of which are singletons, and about an eighth rests with the top ten. Findings and caveats of the study: Each seasonal flu vaccination may recruit only limited new T cells, authors suggested.

The chain carries TRBV5-5 and TRBJ2-2; the D gene is possibly TRBD1 (5 bases). Sequenced material: PBMCs from blood, taken about 23 months after vaccination. The receptor was isolated from a man aged 50 to 69 who received an inactivated influenza vaccine. CDR3 sequence reads: CASSLVPDRTGELFF. The CDR3 bases are TGTGCCAGCAGCCTAGTCCCCGACAGAACCGGGGAGCTGTTTTTT.